One T cell receptor beta chain is described in this entry. Antigen unknown. Here immunoSEQ multiplex PCR was the method, and the copy in TCRdb shows in-frame clones only, minus some. The sample lists roughly 120,000 clones; around 83% were seen once. This sample stems from a study of T cell responses to AZD1222 COVID-19 vaccine. The CDR3 loop spans 13 amino acids. Trimming cost V 1 base and J 7 bases, with 11 bases left between them. Germline V CDR1 and CDR2: KGHSY, FQNENV. Points from the study as a whole: Among spike-specific TCRs, nearly half reportedly target unmutated variant regions.

V and J are TRBV16 and TRBJ2-7; D is possibly TRBD1 or TRBD2 (6 bases each). The receptor comes from an adult who received the AZD1222 COVID-19 vaccine. The starting material was peripheral blood, obtained 28 days after the second AZD1222 dose. CDR3 protein: CASSQWGAMEQYF. The CDR3 region has the DNA TGTGCCAGCAGCCAATGGGGGGCCATGGAGCAGTACTTC. Looking up the rest from reference TRBV16 and TRBJ2-7 gives the full variable domain: GEEVAQTPKHLVRGEGQKAKLYCAPIKGHSYVFWYQQVLKNEFKFLISFQNENVFDETGMPKERFSAKCLPNSPCSLEIQATKLEDSAVYFCASSQWGAMEQYFGPGTRLTVT.